This T cell receptor beta chain is from a study of regulatory T cells in long-lasting Graves disease. Notes on the study in general: More public clonotypes were shared by persistent patients (about 3,000) than by new patients (approximately 990).

Time point of the sample: persistent/refractory GD, antithyroid drugs over 5 years with positive TRAb. Generation of the TCR library employed RNA extracted from PBMCs. This clonotype was detected only a few times. What it recognizes is unknown. Germline CDR1 and CDR2: DFQATT and SNEGSKA (reference sequence). Trimming at V came to 0 bases and at J to 2 bases, leaving 8 bases not matched to a gene. The CDR3 covers 16 residues. Both iRepertoire HTBI primers and Arm-PCR of CDR3 regions were used to build the TCR beta libraries. TCRdb processed the multiplex PCR reads anew with MiXCR; each CDR3 protein has one entry. The sample holds a few hundred thousand distinct CDR3 sequences; roughly 21% are singletons and the top ten take less than 9%.

Specimen: peripheral blood mononuclear cells (PBMCs), collected when the disease was refractory, from a patient treated with antithyroid drugs. The chain carries TRBV20-1 and TRBJ2-5; TRBD1 matches 8 bases. This receptor was taken from a female donor with Graves disease. The CDR3 loop reads CSAREGQGAYQETQYF. As DNA, the CDR3 is TGCAGTGCTAGAGAGGGGCAGGGGGCCTATCAAGAGACCCAGTACTTC.